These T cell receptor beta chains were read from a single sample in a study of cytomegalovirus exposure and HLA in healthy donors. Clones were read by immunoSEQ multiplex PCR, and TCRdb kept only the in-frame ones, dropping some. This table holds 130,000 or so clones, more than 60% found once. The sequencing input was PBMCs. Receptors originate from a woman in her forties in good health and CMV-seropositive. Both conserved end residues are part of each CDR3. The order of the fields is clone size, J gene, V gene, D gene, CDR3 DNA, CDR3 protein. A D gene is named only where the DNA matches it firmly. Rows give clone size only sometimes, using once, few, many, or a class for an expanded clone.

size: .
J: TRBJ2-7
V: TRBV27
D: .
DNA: TGTGCCAGCCCGGACATCTTTTCCTACGAGCAGTACTTC
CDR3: CASPDIFSYEQYF

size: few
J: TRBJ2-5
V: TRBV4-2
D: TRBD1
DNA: TGTGCCAGCAGCCAAGGGGACAGGGAGCTAGAGGAGACCCAGTACTTC
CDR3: CASSQGDRELEETQYF

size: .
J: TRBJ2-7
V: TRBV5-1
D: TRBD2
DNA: TGCGCCAGCAGCTTAAGCGGGACCTCCTACGAGCAGTACTTC
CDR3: CASSLSGTSYEQYF

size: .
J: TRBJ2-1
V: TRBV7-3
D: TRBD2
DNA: TGTGCCAGCAGCGCAACGCGGACTAGCGGGAGTGTTGAGCAGTTCTTC
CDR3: CASSATRTSGSVEQFF

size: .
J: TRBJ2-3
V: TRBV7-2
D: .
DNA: TGTGCCAGCAGCTTAAGGACTAACACAGATACGCAGTATTTT
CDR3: CASSLRTNTDTQYF

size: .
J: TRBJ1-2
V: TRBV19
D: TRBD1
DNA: TGTGCCAGTAGTGACCTCAGACAGGGCCGCTCCTCTGGCTACACCTTC
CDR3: CASSDLRQGRSSGYTF

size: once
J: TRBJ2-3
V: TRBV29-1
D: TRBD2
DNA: TGCAGCGACCTAGCGGGAGTAGGGGATACGCAGTATTTT
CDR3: CSDLAGVGDTQYF

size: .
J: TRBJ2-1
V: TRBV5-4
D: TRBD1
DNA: TGTGCCAGCAGCGGGTCCGGGACAGGGAGCAATGAGCAGTTCTTC
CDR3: CASSGSGTGSNEQFF

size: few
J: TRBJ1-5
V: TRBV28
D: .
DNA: TGTGCCAGCAGTCCAACGGCGGGATCTCAGCCCCAGCATTTT
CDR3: CASSPTAGSQPQHF

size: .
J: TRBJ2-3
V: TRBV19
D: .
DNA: TGTGCCAGTAGTTCACCCCACAGGGACACAGATACGCAGTATTTT
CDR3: CASSSPHRDTDTQYF

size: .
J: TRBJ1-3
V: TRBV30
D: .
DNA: TGTGCCTGGAGTGGGAGGGGAATCTCTGGAAACACCATATATTTT
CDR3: CAWSGRGISGNTIYF

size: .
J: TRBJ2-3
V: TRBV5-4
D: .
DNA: TGTGCCAGCAGCGTAGACTATTCCGGGGCGCAGTATTTT
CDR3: CASSVDYSGAQYF

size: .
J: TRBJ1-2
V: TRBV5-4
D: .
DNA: TGTGCCAGCAGGTTCGGGGGGGGCCTCTATGGCTACACCTTC
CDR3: CASRFGGGLYGYTF

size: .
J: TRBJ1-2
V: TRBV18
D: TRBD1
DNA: TGTGCCAGCTCACCACCCAGTTCGACAGGGGTCTATGGCTACACCTTC
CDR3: CASSPPSSTGVYGYTF

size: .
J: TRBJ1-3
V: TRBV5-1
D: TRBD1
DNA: TGCGCCAGCACAAGGGACAGCATGGCGAACACCATATATTTT
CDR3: CASTRDSMANTIYF

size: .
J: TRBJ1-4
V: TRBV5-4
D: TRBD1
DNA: TGTGCCAGCAGCGACAGGGGGCCCGGGCGGAATGAAAAACTGTTTTTT
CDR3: CASSDRGPGRNEKLFF

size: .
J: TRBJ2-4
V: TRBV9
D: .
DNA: TGTGCCAGCAATACGTTTGGGGGCGCGAACATTCAGTACTTC
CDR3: CASNTFGGANIQYF

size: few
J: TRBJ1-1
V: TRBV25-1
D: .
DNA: TGTGCCAGCAGTGACGATAGGGGTCCGTTGGAGGCTTTCTTT
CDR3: CASSDDRGPLEAFF

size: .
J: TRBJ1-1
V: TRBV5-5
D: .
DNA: TGTGCCAGCAGCTTGGGCGGGAACACTGAAGCTTTCTTT
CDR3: CASSLGGNTEAFF

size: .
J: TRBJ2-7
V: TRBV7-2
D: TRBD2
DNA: TGTGCCAGCAGCAAGGGACTAGCGGGAGACCCCTACGAGCAGTACTTC
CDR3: CASSKGLAGDPYEQYF

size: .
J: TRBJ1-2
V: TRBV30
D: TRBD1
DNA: TGTGCCTGGAGTGTACTAGGCACAGGGGAATATGGCTACACCTTC
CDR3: CAWSVLGTGEYGYTF